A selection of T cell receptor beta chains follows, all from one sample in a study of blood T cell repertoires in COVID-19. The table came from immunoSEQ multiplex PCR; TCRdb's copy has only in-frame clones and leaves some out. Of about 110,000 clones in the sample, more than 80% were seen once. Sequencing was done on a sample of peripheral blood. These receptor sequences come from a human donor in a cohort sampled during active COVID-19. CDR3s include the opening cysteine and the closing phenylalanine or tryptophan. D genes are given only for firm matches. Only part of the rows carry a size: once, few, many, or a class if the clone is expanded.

CDR3nt: TGTGCCAGCAGCCGCGTGGCAGGGAGGGAGACCCAGTACTTC; CDR3aa: CASSRVAGRETQYF; abundance: -; len: 14; v_gene: TRBV6-5; j_gene: TRBJ2-5; d_gene: -
CDR3nt: TGTGCCAGCACAGACCTTGGAGGGAGAGAGACCCAGTACTTC; CDR3aa: CASTDLGGRETQYF; abundance: -; len: 14; v_gene: TRBV6-5; j_gene: TRBJ2-5; d_gene: -
CDR3nt: TGTGCCAGCAGCTTAGGCTACAGGGTGGTTAATGAAAAACTGTTTTTT; CDR3aa: CASSLGYRVVNEKLFF; abundance: -; len: 16; v_gene: TRBV7-2; j_gene: TRBJ1-4; d_gene: -
CDR3nt: TGTGCCAGCAGCCGTGACACCTTCTATGGCTACACCTTC; CDR3aa: CASSRDTFYGYTF; abundance: -; len: 13; v_gene: TRBV11-2; j_gene: TRBJ1-2; d_gene: -
CDR3nt: TGTGCCAGCAGCCGTTTGAGCGGAAGCTACGAGCAGTACTTC; CDR3aa: CASSRLSGSYEQYF; abundance: few; len: 14; v_gene: TRBV3-1/TRBV3-2; j_gene: TRBJ2-7; d_gene: -
CDR3nt: TGTGCCAGCAGCTGGGGACTAGCGGGGGGAACAGATACGCAGTATTTT; CDR3aa: CASSWGLAGGTDTQYF; abundance: -; len: 16; v_gene: TRBV11-2; j_gene: TRBJ2-3; d_gene: TRBD2
CDR3nt: TGCGCCAGCGGGGGAGGGACAGGGGCGACAGATACGCAGTATTTT; CDR3aa: CASGGGTGATDTQYF; abundance: -; len: 15; v_gene: TRBV5-1; j_gene: TRBJ2-3; d_gene: TRBD1
CDR3nt: TGTGCCAGCAAAGGGGGCGGGCTTAATGAAAAACTGTTTTTT; CDR3aa: CASKGGGLNEKLFF; abundance: -; len: 14; v_gene: TRBV28; j_gene: TRBJ1-4; d_gene: TRBD1
CDR3nt: TGTGCCAGCGGGAGAGGGACTAGCGAATACAATGAGCAGTTCTTC; CDR3aa: CASGRGTSEYNEQFF; abundance: -; len: 15; v_gene: TRBV2; j_gene: TRBJ2-1; d_gene: TRBD2
CDR3nt: TGCGCCAGCAGCCAAGAAATTAGCTACTCTGGGGCCAACGTCCTGACTTTC; CDR3aa: CASSQEISYSGANVLTF; abundance: -; len: 17; v_gene: TRBV4-3; j_gene: TRBJ2-6; d_gene: -
CDR3nt: TGTGCCAGCCGACAGGGGGCCCCAAACTATGGCTACACCTTC; CDR3aa: CASRQGAPNYGYTF; abundance: -; len: 14; v_gene: TRBV6-5; j_gene: TRBJ1-2; d_gene: TRBD1
CDR3nt: TGTGCCAGCAGTTATGGAGTCCGAAGCACTGAAGCTTTCTTT; CDR3aa: CASSYGVRSTEAFF; abundance: -; len: 14; v_gene: TRBV6-5; j_gene: TRBJ1-1; d_gene: -
CDR3nt: TGTGCCAGTAGTATAAGACTCGGGGTGCCCGGAAACACCATATATTTT; CDR3aa: CASSIRLGVPGNTIYF; abundance: -; len: 16; v_gene: TRBV19; j_gene: TRBJ1-3; d_gene: -
CDR3nt: TGTGCCAGTAGTAGCAGGGACGAGCAGTACTTC; CDR3aa: CASSSRDEQYF; abundance: -; len: 11; v_gene: TRBV19; j_gene: TRBJ2-7; d_gene: -
CDR3nt: TGTGCCAGCAGCCAAGAGGCGACTAGCGGGGGGACCCTTCTAGCCAAAAACATTCAGTACTTC; CDR3aa: CASSQEATSGGTLLAKNIQYF; abundance: -; len: 21; v_gene: TRBV4-2; j_gene: TRBJ2-4; d_gene: TRBD2
CDR3nt: TGTGCCAGCTCACCCTCCCGGGAGAACACCGGGGAGCTGTTTTTT; CDR3aa: CASSPSRENTGELFF; abundance: -; len: 15; v_gene: TRBV18; j_gene: TRBJ2-2; d_gene: -